These 12 T cell receptor beta chains share one sample of origin, sequenced in a study of T cell responses to AZD1222 COVID-19 vaccine. The protocol was immunoSEQ multiplex PCR, while the TCRdb copy is restricted to in-frame clones and leaves out a portion. Of approximately 110,000 clones in the sample, roughly 87% were seen once. This sample comprised peripheral blood, obtained on day 0 of AZD1222 vaccination. These receptors were taken from an adult in good health.

J is TRBJ2-7 and V is TRBV21-1; the table's D gene call, TRBD1, was not cross checked with the DNA. TRBV21-1 is reported as a pseudogene. The CDR3 is 15 residues long. The CDR3, as DNA: TGTGCCAGCAGCAGGACAGGGGGCAGGTCCTACGAGCAGTACTTC. Protein: CASSRTGGRSYEQYF.

The genes are TRBV6-5 and TRBJ2-7; TRBD2 might be the D (6 bases). CDR1 and CDR2 (germline): MNHEY, SVGAGI. V lost 6 bases and J lost 5, with 17 bases in between. The CDR3 contains 14 residues. CDR3 nucleotides: TGTGCCAGCAGCCCAAGCGGGCTAGCTGACGAGCAGTACTTC. Its protein product is CASSPSGLADEQYF.

In the case of this clone: The identical CDR3 is also encoded by other nucleotide sequences in the sample. The gene calls are TRBV5-1 and TRBJ2-3; 7 bases align to TRBD1. Germline lookup yields CDR1 SGHRS and CDR2 YFSETQ. V was pared by 0 bases and J by 1 base, with 2 bases of the junction left unmatched. This CDR3 has 15 residues. CDR3 sequence: CASSLGTGGTDTQYF. The CDR3 bases are TGCGCCAGCAGCTTGGGTACAGGGGGCACAGATACGCAGTATTTT.

CDR3 nucleotide sequence: TGTGCCATCATGGACAGGGGGCTGAGTGGCTACACCTTC. Protein product: CAIMDRGLSGYTF. The rearrangement joins TRBV10-3 to TRBJ1-2, with 11 bases lining up with TRBD1. Germline loops: CDR1 ENHRY, CDR2 SYGVKD. J gave up 7 bases and V 7 bases, and 5 bases lay outside the gene matches. The CDR3 runs 13 residues.

This chain links TRBV5-4 with TRBJ1-2; D call uncertain. Per germline, CDR1 SGHNT and CDR2 YYREEE (reference sequence). The CDR3 is 12 residues long. V was shortened by 4 bases and J by 8 bases, with 12 bases between the two germline ends. CDR3 coding DNA: TGTGCCAGCAGCAAGCCTGGGATCGGCTACACCTTC. Amino acids: CASSKPGIGYTF.

CDR3 in amino acids: CASSYQGDTQYF. For the CDR3, the DNA is TGTGCCAGCAGTTACCAGGGAGATACGCAGTATTTT. This rearrangement joins TRBV6-2 or TRBV6-3 to TRBJ2-3, with D maybe TRBD1 (5 bases). Germline V gene lookup returns CDR1 MNHEY and CDR2 SVGEGT. Deletions cut 2 bases from V and 5 bases from J, with 5 bases between. This CDR3 is 12 amino acids long.

The chain combines TRBV7-9 with TRBJ2-1, with 11 bases identical to TRBD2. The CDR3 has 15 amino acids. Trimming at V came to 4 bases and at J to 6 bases, leaving 5 bases not matched to a gene. The germline V gene has CDR1 SEHNR and CDR2 FQNEAQ (reference sequence). The chain's CDR3 is CASSSLAGVVNEQFF. As DNA, the CDR3 is TGTGCCAGCAGCTCACTAGCGGGAGTGGTCAATGAGCAGTTCTTC. Full variable domain (missing parts from reference TRBV7-9 and TRBJ2-1): DTGVSQNPRHKITKRGQNVTFRCDPISEHNRLYWYRQTLGQGPEFLTYFQNEAQLEKSRLLSDRFSAERPKGSFSTLEIQRTEQGDSAMYLCASSSLAGVVNEQFFGPGTRLTVL.

The chain uses TRBV5-4 and TRBJ2-3; 7 nucleotides agree with TRBD1. The CDR3 loop spans 16 amino acids. Germline values: CDR1 SGHNT, CDR2 YYREEE (reference sequence). Trimming removed 3 bases from V and 3 bases from J; junction bases left unmatched: 10. CDR3 residues: CASSSFPRGRTDTQYF. DNA for the CDR3: TGTGCCAGCAGCTCGTTCCCGAGGGGGCGGACAGATACGCAGTATTTT.

The rearrangement joins TRBV6-2 or TRBV6-3 to TRBJ2-1; either TRBD1 or TRBD2 may fit D (5 bases each). The V and J ends lost 0 bases and 0 bases respectively, with 12 bases between them. The CDR3 length is 17 residues. Germline V gene sequence: CDR1 MNHEY, CDR2 SVGEGT. CDR3 nucleotide sequence: TGTGCCAGCAGTTACTCGAAGGTCGGGACCTCCTACAATGAGCAGTTCTTC. It translates to CASSYSKVGTSYNEQFF.

The rearrangement joins TRBV6-5 to TRBJ2-7, with D possibly TRBD1 on 6 matching bases. Trimming took off 2 bases at V and 2 bases at J, with 10 bases between the two ends. CDR1 MNHEY and CDR2 SVGAGI come from the germline V gene. The CDR3 runs 14 residues. CDR3 coding DNA: TGTGCCAGCAGTTACACAGGGCAAACCTACGAGCAGTACTTC. Translated: CASSYTGQTYEQYF.

This chain links TRBV12-5 with TRBJ2-7; perhaps TRBD2 as D (7 bases). CDR1 is LGHNT, CDR2 FRNRAP, per germline. CDR3 length: 14 amino acids. Trimming stripped 6 bases from V and 5 bases from J, with 17 bases between. In nucleotides, the CDR3 is TGTGCTAGTGGAATCGGGGGGACAAGAGACGAGCAGTACTTC. Its translation: CASGIGGTRDEQYF.

V gene TRBV6-5 combines with J gene TRBJ2-7; D remains unclear. Germline V gene lookup returns CDR1 MNHEY and CDR2 SVGAGI. The CDR3 totals 14 residues. V lost 1 base and J 5 bases, leaving 12 bases between the germline ends. CDR3 protein: CASSYLKGRDEQYF. The CDR3 region has the DNA TGTGCCAGCAGTTACTTGAAGGGTCGGGACGAGCAGTACTTC.